The next 17 T cell receptor beta chains were all read from a single sample in a study of T-cell reconstitution after alpha-beta-depleted transplantation in children. TCRbeta library preparation incorporated unique molecular identifiers. TCRdb re-called the PCR reads with MiXCR, one entry per CDR3 protein. This table holds 480,000 or so distinct CDR3 sequences, under 12% found once. This sample comprised PBMCs, obtained before TCRalphabeta/CD19-depleted stem cell transplant. These receptors were collected from a child between 2 and 9 years old with inherited bone marrow failure, due to receive a stem cell transplant.

This clonotype was recorded at least ten times. The chain couples TRBV29-1 to TRBJ2-3, with TRBD2 as a possible D gene (5 bases). Deletions cut 8 bases from V and 1 base from J, with 13 bases between. The length of the CDR3 is 13 residues. Germline lookup yields CDR1 SQVTM and CDR2 ANQGSEA. For the CDR3, the DNA is TGCAGCCCCGGCGGGTGGGGCACAGATACGCAGTATTTT. Its protein is CSPGGWGTDTQYF.

This clonotype was observed at least ten times. This sequence joins TRBV25-1 and TRBJ2-5, with TRBD2 matching 10 bases. CDR1 MGHDK and CDR2 SYGVNS come from the germline V gene. With V trimmed by 8 bases and J by 4 bases, 10 bases remained unmatched. This CDR3 has 15 residues. Here the CDR3 DNA reads TGTGCCAGCGGGCTAGCGGGAGATGTCGGAGAGACCCAGTACTTC. This encodes CASGLAGDVGETQYF.

This clonotype turned up a few times. This chain connects TRBV6-1 to TRBJ2-1; TRBD2 matches 10 bases. With V trimmed by 5 bases and J by 1 base, 5 bases remained unmatched. The CDR3 runs 16 residues. The germline V gene has CDR1 MNHNS and CDR2 SASEGT. The DNA of the CDR3 is TGTGCCAGCAGTCATAATAGCGGGAGGTCCTACAATGAGCAGTTCTTC. It is translated as CASSHNSGRSYNEQFF.

This clonotype has a count of ten or more. The chain recombines TRBV20-1 with TRBJ1-3; TRBD1 might be the D (6 bases). Germline CDR1 DFQATT, CDR2 SNEGSKA (reference sequence). V was clipped by 5 bases and J by 2 bases, with 13 bases between them. This CDR3 spans 14 amino acids. The CDR3 DNA sequence: TGCAGTGCTGGGGGGGACATGGCTGGAAACACCATATATTTT. Amino acid sequence: CSAGGDMAGNTIYF.

In its sample, this clonotype was seen a few times. The V call is TRBV12-3 or TRBV12-4, the J call TRBJ2-7, with 7 bases identical to TRBD1. The length of the CDR3 is 14 residues. The V gene end was trimmed by 4 bases and the J gene end by 4 bases; junction bases not matched to a gene: 7. The CDR3 DNA follows: TGTGCCAGCAGTTCAGACAGGGACGGATACGAGCAGTACTTC. Its protein is CASSSDRDGYEQYF.

This clonotype was seen at least ten times. The chain combines TRBV4-2 with TRBJ2-5; 8 nucleotides line up with TRBD1. The CDR3 spans 14 residues. V lost 2 bases and J lost 5; bases outside the gene matches: 4. Germline V gives CDR1 LGHNA, CDR2 YNFKEQ. The chain's CDR3 is CASSQRTGIETQYF. DNA of the CDR3: TGTGCCAGCAGCCAAAGGACAGGGATCGAGACCCAGTACTTC.

This clonotype was picked up a small number of times. The chain uses TRBV12-3 or TRBV12-4 and TRBJ2-7; the match to TRBD1 covers 8 bases. The CDR3 has 16 residues. J gave up 1 base and V 6 bases, and 11 bases lay outside the gene matches. CDR3 in amino acids: CASSPGRTGWSYEQYF. Written as DNA, the CDR3 is TGTGCCAGCAGCCCCGGCCGGACAGGGTGGTCCTACGAGCAGTACTTC.

At least ten counts were recorded for this clonotype. The J gene is TRBJ2-1, the V gene TRBV6-2 or TRBV6-3, with 7 nucleotides matching TRBD1. V lost 0 bases, J lost 6 bases, and 2 bases stayed unmatched. The CDR3 extends over 14 amino acids. The germline CDR1 and CDR2 sequences are MNHEY and SVGEGT. CDR3 bases: TGTGCCAGCAGTTACTCCGACAGGGTCAATGAGCAGTTCTTC. Amino acid sequence: CASSYSDRVNEQFF.

This clonotype was seen at least ten times. The genes are TRBV7-9 and TRBJ1-6; 7 bases are shared with TRBD1. Germline V CDR1 and CDR2: SEHNR, FQNEAQ (reference sequence). The junction had 3 bases not matched to a gene; V was cut back by 4 bases and J by 9 bases. The CDR3 contains 13 residues. The CDR3 bases are TGTGCCAGCAGCTCCGACAGGGTTTCACCCCTCCACTTT. Protein sequence: CASSSDRVSPLHF.

A few counts support this clonotype. The J gene is TRBJ2-1, the V gene TRBV6-1, with TRBD2 matching 7 bases. The trim removed 5 bases at V and 9 bases at J, leaving 7 bases unmatched. Per germline, CDR1 MNHNS and CDR2 SASEGT. The CDR3 consists of 13 residues. The DNA for the CDR3 is TGTGCCAGCAGTCCGATTGGGGGGGGTGAGCAGTTCTTC. It codes for CASSPIGGGEQFF.

This clonotype came up many times. The J gene is TRBJ2-1, the V gene TRBV19, with TRBD2 matching 14 bases. Germline V gene lookup returns CDR1 LNHDA and CDR2 SQIVND (reference sequence). Trimming took 9 bases from V and 6 from J; bases not matched to a gene: 7. There are 15 residues in the CDR3. CDR3 sequence (DNA): TGTGCCAGAAGGGGACTAGCGGGAGAGGGCAATGAGCAGTTCTTC. Translating gives CARRGLAGEGNEQFF.

This clonotype was seen ten or more times. The rearrangement uses TRBV29-1 and TRBJ1-2; 9 bases are shared with TRBD1. Germline V CDR1 and CDR2: SQVTM, ANQGSEA. V dropped 5 bases and J dropped 6; count of bases not matched to a gene: 4. The CDR3 sequence is 12 residues long. CDR3 amino acids: CSVRTGANGYTF. The CDR3, as DNA: TGCAGCGTTCGGACAGGGGCGAATGGCTACACCTTC.

This clonotype has a count of ten or more. The gene calls are TRBV7-9 and TRBJ2-7; TRBD1 agrees at 7 bases. J lost 6 bases, V lost 0 bases, and 2 bases had no gene match. In germline, CDR1 is SEHNR, CDR2 FQNEAQ (reference sequence). This CDR3 is built from 13 residues. The CDR3 protein is CASSLARTGEQYF. CDR3 in DNA: TGTGCCAGCAGCTTAGCCCGGACAGGCGAGCAGTACTTC.

The chain joins TRBV6-2 or TRBV6-3 to TRBJ2-7, with TRBD1 identical over 10 bases. Germline loops: CDR1 MNHEY, CDR2 SVGEGT. This CDR3 has 14 residues. The V gene end was trimmed by 5 bases and the J gene end by 5 bases; junction bases not matched to a gene: 6. CDR3 residues: CASSTGTGAHEQYF. CDR3 DNA sequence: TGTGCCAGCAGTACCGGGACAGGGGCCCACGAGCAGTACTTC.

As regards this clonotype: A much larger clone differs from this one at a single base, so this may be a read error. This chain connects TRBV3-1 to TRBJ2-7; the D gene could be TRBD1 or TRBD2 (5 bases each). The CDR3 sequence is 15 residues long. Looked up from germline, CDR1 is LGHDT and CDR2 is YNNKEL (reference sequence). The CDR3, as DNA: TGTGCCAGCAGCCAAGGAGGGTCCGGGGCCTACGAGCAGCACTTC. Encoded protein: CASSQGGSGAYEQHF.

This clonotype was seen a handful of times. The chain combines TRBV24-1 with TRBJ2-3; 10 bases are a match to TRBD2. Germline V gene sequence: CDR1 KGHDR, CDR2 SFDVKD. After removal of 5 bases from V and 4 bases from J, the junction contained 8 bases not matched to a gene. This CDR3 is built from 16 residues. This CDR3 reads CATSVPSGRAPDTQYF. For the CDR3, the DNA is TGTGCCACCAGTGTCCCCAGCGGGAGGGCCCCAGATACGCAGTATTTT.

This clonotype was seen at least ten times. V gene TRBV14 combines with J gene TRBJ2-7; D not resolved. The CDR3 spans 14 residues. Germline CDR1 is SGHDN and CDR2 is FVKESK. V dropped 2 bases and J dropped 4 bases, with 12 bases sitting between them. As DNA, the CDR3 is TGTGCCAGCAGCCAAACCTCTAGATCGTACGAGCAGTACTTC. This encodes CASSQTSRSYEQYF.